The rows below give T cell receptor beta chains drawn from one sample of a study of graft-versus-host responses after intestinal transplantation. Sequencing used immunoSEQ multiplex PCR; TCRdb keeps in-frame clones, though not all of them. In the table there are some 140,000 clones, roughly 91% of which are singletons. Their antigens are not known. Material: unstimulated CD4+ T cells sorted from spleen or lymph node cells, obtained before intestinal transplant. These receptor sequences come from a human donor who received an intestinal transplant. Each CDR3 is given with its conserved first and last residue. Each record gives: CDR3 protein, CDR3 DNA, V gene, J gene, D gene, clone size. The D gene is left open where the match is weak. Clone size is shown for a subset of rows, as once, few, many or a class of expanded clone.

cdr3_aa: CASSLAIPYTGELFF; cdr3_nt: TGCGCCAGCAGCTTAGCGATCCCCTACACCGGGGAGCTGTTTTTT; v_call: TRBV5-1; j_call: TRBJ2-2; d_call: NA; clone_size: NA
cdr3_aa: CAWGPRAEVYEQYF; cdr3_nt: TGTGCCTGGGGTCCCCGGGCAGAAGTCTACGAGCAGTACTTC; v_call: TRBV30; j_call: TRBJ2-7; d_call: NA; clone_size: NA
cdr3_aa: CASSLGGTGGETQYF; cdr3_nt: TGTGCCAGCAGCTTAGGCGGGACAGGGGGGGAGACCCAGTACTTC; v_call: TRBV7-2; j_call: TRBJ2-5; d_call: TRBD1; clone_size: NA
cdr3_aa: CASSHQMASGEETQYF; cdr3_nt: TGCGCCAGCAGCCACCAAATGGCTAGCGGAGAGGAGACCCAGTACTTC; v_call: TRBV4-1; j_call: TRBJ2-5; d_call: TRBD2; clone_size: NA
cdr3_aa: CASTGSTANYGYTF; cdr3_nt: TGTGCCAGCACCGGCTCTACGGCGAACTATGGCTACACCTTC; v_call: TRBV7-2; j_call: TRBJ1-2; d_call: NA; clone_size: NA
cdr3_aa: CASSISSGSSYNEQFF; cdr3_nt: TGTGCCAGCAGCATCTCTAGCGGGAGCTCCTACAATGAGCAGTTCTTC; v_call: TRBV28; j_call: TRBJ2-1; d_call: TRBD2; clone_size: NA
cdr3_aa: CASSQYTGTRGYEQYF; cdr3_nt: TGCGCCAGCAGCCAATACACCGGGACACGAGGCTACGAGCAGTACTTC; v_call: TRBV4-1; j_call: TRBJ2-7; d_call: NA; clone_size: NA
cdr3_aa: CASIIYGGHRNTEAFF; cdr3_nt: TGTGCCAGCATAATATATGGTGGACACAGGAACACTGAAGCTTTCTTT; v_call: TRBV21-1; j_call: TRBJ1-1; d_call: NA; clone_size: NA
cdr3_aa: CASSNFKDGLLCSYTF; cdr3_nt: TGTGCCAGCAGCAATTTTAAGGACGGCCTTTTATGTAGCTACACCTTC; v_call: TRBV21-1; j_call: TRBJ1-2; d_call: NA; clone_size: NA
cdr3_aa: CASTETGEGGYTF; cdr3_nt: TGTGCCAGCACAGAGACAGGGGAGGGAGGCTACACCTTC; v_call: TRBV28; j_call: TRBJ1-2; d_call: TRBD1; clone_size: NA
cdr3_aa: CAWSSTPGQGALRPQHF; cdr3_nt: TGTGCCTGGAGTTCTACACCGGGACAGGGGGCCTTGCGGCCCCAGCATTTT; v_call: TRBV30; j_call: TRBJ1-5; d_call: TRBD1; clone_size: NA
cdr3_aa: CASSSGPYGYTF; cdr3_nt: TGTGCCAGCAGTTCCGGACCATATGGCTACACCTTC; v_call: TRBV28; j_call: TRBJ1-2; d_call: NA; clone_size: NA
cdr3_aa: CASSDDDRFYGYTF; cdr3_nt: TGCGCCAGCAGTGATGACGACAGGTTCTATGGCTACACCTTC; v_call: TRBV10-2; j_call: TRBJ1-2; d_call: NA; clone_size: NA
cdr3_aa: CAISIAGFQETQYF; cdr3_nt: TGTGCCATCAGTATAGCGGGATTCCAAGAGACCCAGTACTTC; v_call: TRBV10-3; j_call: TRBJ2-5; d_call: TRBD2; clone_size: NA
cdr3_aa: CASSEAGSYNEQFF; cdr3_nt: TGTGCCAGCAGCGAAGCGGGCTCCTACAATGAGCAGTTCTTC; v_call: TRBV7-3; j_call: TRBJ2-1; d_call: NA; clone_size: NA
cdr3_aa: CASSRTSGRATGHEQYF; cdr3_nt: TGCGCCAGCAGCCGGACTAGCGGGAGGGCCACAGGCCACGAGCAGTACTTC; v_call: TRBV5-1; j_call: TRBJ2-7; d_call: TRBD2; clone_size: NA
cdr3_aa: CASTNNRPTDTQYF; cdr3_nt: TGTGCCAGCACCAATAATAGGCCTACAGATACGCAGTATTTT; v_call: TRBV28; j_call: TRBJ2-3; d_call: NA; clone_size: NA
cdr3_aa: CASSYGGGSYEQYF; cdr3_nt: TGTGCCAGCAGCTACGGTGGAGGGAGCTACGAGCAGTACTTC; v_call: TRBV5-6; j_call: TRBJ2-7; d_call: NA; clone_size: NA
cdr3_aa: CASSLAQRNEQFF; cdr3_nt: TGTGCCAGCAGCTTAGCACAGCGGAATGAGCAGTTCTTC; v_call: TRBV7-2; j_call: TRBJ2-1; d_call: NA; clone_size: NA
cdr3_aa: CASSLYLGTGVGEQFF; cdr3_nt: TGTGCCAGCAGTTTATATCTAGGGACAGGGGTGGGTGAGCAGTTCTTC; v_call: TRBV27; j_call: TRBJ2-1; d_call: TRBD1; clone_size: NA
cdr3_aa: CASMSFLNTEAFF; cdr3_nt: TGTGCCAGCATGTCCTTCCTGAACACTGAAGCTTTCTTT; v_call: TRBV2; j_call: TRBJ1-1; d_call: NA; clone_size: NA
cdr3_aa: CASSLETGPTYEQYF; cdr3_nt: TGCGCCAGCAGCTTGGAGACGGGACCCACCTACGAGCAGTACTTC; v_call: TRBV5-1; j_call: TRBJ2-7; d_call: NA; clone_size: NA
cdr3_aa: CASSSSGLAGASTDTQYF; cdr3_nt: TGTGCCAGCAGCTCCTCCGGACTAGCGGGAGCCTCCACAGATACGCAGTATTTT; v_call: TRBV7-9; j_call: TRBJ2-3; d_call: TRBD2; clone_size: NA
cdr3_aa: CASSQGLITGYEQYF; cdr3_nt: TGCGCCAGCAGCCAAGGGCTGATCACGGGGTACGAGCAGTACTTC; v_call: TRBV4-1; j_call: TRBJ2-7; d_call: NA; clone_size: NA
cdr3_aa: CACRGPSNEQYF; cdr3_nt: TGTGCCTGCAGGGGGCCCTCCAACGAGCAGTACTTC; v_call: TRBV19; j_call: TRBJ2-7; d_call: TRBD1; clone_size: NA
cdr3_aa: CASSEGRKNTGELFF; cdr3_nt: TGCGCCAGCAGTGAGGGACGGAAGAACACCGGGGAGCTGTTTTTT; v_call: TRBV10-1; j_call: TRBJ2-2; d_call: NA; clone_size: NA
cdr3_aa: CASSYQGTYGYTF; cdr3_nt: TGTGCCAGCAGTTACCAGGGGACCTATGGCTACACCTTC; v_call: TRBV5-6; j_call: TRBJ1-2; d_call: NA; clone_size: NA
cdr3_aa: CASSSTGVFHQPQHF; cdr3_nt: TGTGCCAGCAGTTCGACAGGGGTCTTTCATCAGCCCCAGCATTTT; v_call: TRBV28; j_call: TRBJ1-5; d_call: TRBD1; clone_size: NA
cdr3_aa: CSVEARLDNEQFF; cdr3_nt: TGCAGCGTTGAAGCTCGACTGGACAATGAGCAGTTCTTC; v_call: TRBV29-1; j_call: TRBJ2-1; d_call: NA; clone_size: NA
cdr3_aa: CASSLLNGITLHF; cdr3_nt: TGTGCCAGCAGCTTATTGAACGGGATCACCCTCCACTTT; v_call: TRBV7-9; j_call: TRBJ1-6; d_call: NA; clone_size: NA
cdr3_aa: CASSQEGLAGTSTDTQYF; cdr3_nt: TGCGCCAGCAGCCAAGAAGGACTAGCGGGGACTAGCACAGATACGCAGTATTTT; v_call: TRBV4-3; j_call: TRBJ2-3; d_call: TRBD2; clone_size: NA
cdr3_aa: CASSLWGVAKNIQYF; cdr3_nt: TGTGCCAGCAGCTTATGGGGAGTAGCCAAAAACATTCAGTACTTC; v_call: TRBV7-9; j_call: TRBJ2-4; d_call: NA; clone_size: NA
cdr3_aa: CASSPRDSLKNEQFF; cdr3_nt: TGTGCCAGCTCACCACGGGACTCCCTCAAAAATGAGCAGTTCTTC; v_call: TRBV18; j_call: TRBJ2-1; d_call: NA; clone_size: few
cdr3_aa: CASSIVRGRDTNYGYTF; cdr3_nt: TGTGCCAGTAGTATCGTGAGGGGGCGGGATACTAACTATGGCTACACCTTC; v_call: TRBV19; j_call: TRBJ1-2; d_call: TRBD1; clone_size: NA
cdr3_aa: CASSGDSGLETQYF; cdr3_nt: TGTGCCAGCAGCGGAGATAGCGGGTTGGAGACCCAGTACTTC; v_call: TRBV9; j_call: TRBJ2-5; d_call: TRBD2; clone_size: NA
cdr3_aa: CAIREGGRYEQYF; cdr3_nt: TGTGCCATCAGAGAGGGAGGGAGATACGAGCAGTACTTC; v_call: TRBV6-5; j_call: TRBJ2-7; d_call: TRBD2; clone_size: NA
cdr3_aa: CASSPLSGSSYEQYF; cdr3_nt: TGTGCCAGCTCACCGTTAAGCGGAAGCTCCTACGAGCAGTACTTC; v_call: TRBV18; j_call: TRBJ2-7; d_call: NA; clone_size: once
cdr3_aa: CASSQFSYNEQFF; cdr3_nt: TGCGCCAGCAGCCAATTCTCCTACAATGAGCAGTTCTTC; v_call: TRBV4-3; j_call: TRBJ2-1; d_call: NA; clone_size: NA
cdr3_aa: CASSYRGQPEQYF; cdr3_nt: TGTGCCAGCAGTTACCGGGGGCAACCCGAGCAGTACTTC; v_call: TRBV6-6; j_call: TRBJ2-7; d_call: NA; clone_size: NA
cdr3_aa: CASSSWTSSYEQYF; cdr3_nt: TGTGCCAGCAGTTCATGGACATCTTCCTACGAGCAGTACTTC; v_call: TRBV28; j_call: TRBJ2-7; d_call: NA; clone_size: NA
cdr3_aa: CVSSVEHGQGFPYEQYF; cdr3_nt: TGTGTCAGCAGCGTAGAACACGGACAGGGATTTCCCTACGAGCAGTACTTC; v_call: TRBV9; j_call: TRBJ2-7; d_call: TRBD1; clone_size: NA